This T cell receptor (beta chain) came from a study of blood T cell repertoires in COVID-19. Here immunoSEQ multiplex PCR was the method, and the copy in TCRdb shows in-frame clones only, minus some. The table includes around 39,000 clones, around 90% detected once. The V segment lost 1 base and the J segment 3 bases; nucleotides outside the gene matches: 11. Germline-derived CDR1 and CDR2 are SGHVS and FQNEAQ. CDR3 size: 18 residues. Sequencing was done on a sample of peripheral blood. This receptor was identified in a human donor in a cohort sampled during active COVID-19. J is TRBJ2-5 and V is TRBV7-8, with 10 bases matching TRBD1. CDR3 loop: CASSLEKKDRGGKETQYF. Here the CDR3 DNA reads TGTGCCAGCAGCTTAGAAAAGAAGGACAGGGGGGGAAAAGAGACCCAGTACTTC.